This T cell receptor (beta chain) was sequenced for a study of molecular identifiers for immune sequencing clone quantification. Based on a CD8+CD4-CCR7+CD45RA+ profile, naive CD8 T cells were sorted. Generation of bulk TCR libraries relied on previously described methods and listed TCR primers. A single record per CDR3 protein comes from TCRdb applying MiXCR to the PCR reads. The sample has hundreds of thousands of distinct CDR3 sequences, roughly 23% seen once. V was trimmed by 1 base and J by 1 base, leaving 5 bases between them. Germline V gene sequence: CDR1 SGHVS, CDR2 FNYEAQ. There are 13 residues in the CDR3. Many counts were recorded for this clonotype.

The receptor was derived from a human donor in good health. Some libraries in this study had Jurkat cell RNA spiked in. J is TRBJ2-7 and V is TRBV7-6; no clear D. What was sequenced was naive CD8+ T cells from blood, with Jurkat cell RNA spiked in. Documented subset: FACS-sorted CD8+CD4-CCR7+CD45RA+ naive T cells. CDR3 coding DNA: TGTGCCAGCAGCTTAGGCGAGTCCTACGAGCAGTACTTC. Translation gives CASSLGESYEQYF.